This TCR beta chain was documented in a study of blood T cell repertoires in COVID-19. The repertoire was sequenced with immunoSEQ multiplex PCR; TCRdb's copy has only in-frame clones and lacks some. The sample carries about 98,000 clones, about nine tenths recorded once. CDR3 length equals 19 residues. Trimming left V 1 base short and J 3 bases short, with 24 bases between. The germline CDR1 and CDR2 sequences are SGHVS and FQNEAQ. This clone was observed once. The receptor comes from a woman in her 50s with COVID-19, enrolled during active disease. The chain is built from TRBV7-8 and TRBJ1-2; TRBD1 is a possible D gene (6 bases). Sequenced material: peripheral blood. CDR3 amino acids: CASSLGFPGTPRTDYGYTF. Here the CDR3 DNA reads TGTGCCAGCAGCTTAGGGTTTCCCGGGACACCCCGCACGGACTATGGCTACACCTTC.